One sample yielded the 10 T cell receptor delta chains listed below, sequenced in a study of γδ T cells in repeated Plasmodium falciparum infection (dated by TCRdb to about 2021). Libraries were constructed by multiplex PCR. The run used an Illumina MiSeq. TCRdb processed the public reads again with the CATT caller, after which rows with matching DNA were combined. For this sample the table gives 50,000 to 60,000 delta-chain clones, of which roughly 2% were detected only once. The top ten constitute roughly a quarter of the sample. Vgamma9/Vdelta2+ and Vdelta2-negative gammadelta T cell populations were flow-sorted from peripheral blood mononuclear cells for bulk TCR repertoire analysis. Source material: gamma-delta T cells from blood. The receptors come from a pool of human donors (malaria-infected and uninfected, not separated).

This clone was counted a few times. This sequence is one base from a far larger clone and is likely a read error. Other nucleotide sequences from this sample produce the same CDR3. The V and J genes are TRDV1 and TRDJ1, with 9 bases that match TRDD3. The germline V gene encodes CDR1 TSWWSYY and CDR2 QGS. The CDR3 has 21 residues. As DNA, the CDR3 is TGTGCTCTTGGGGAAGCTCGGGTCTTGGGGATACGCGGAGACGTCCCCGATAAGCTCATCTTT. Its protein product is CALGEARVLGIRGDVPDKLIF.

Comment on this clone: The protein in TCRdb stems from a much larger clone and differs at residue 10 from this DNA's translation, likely a read error; here the protein is translated from the DNA. The gene calls are TRDV1 and TRDJ1; the D gene is possibly TRDD3 (6 bases). The J gene, absent from TCRdb, was called here by matching the DNA to germline. In germline, CDR1 is TSWWSYY, CDR2 QGS. V dropped 1 base and J dropped 0 bases, with 24 bases sitting between them. This CDR3 comprises 20 residues. The chain's CDR3 is CALGERPCRPGIRYTDKLIF. As DNA, the CDR3 is TGTGCTCTTGGGGAACGACCCTGCCGCCCGGGGATCCGATACACCGATAAACTCATCTTT.

To note about this clone: The amino acid sequence in TCRdb belongs to a much larger clone and departs from this DNA's translation at residue 9, likely a sequencing read error; the sequence shown is translated from the DNA. V usage is TRDV2 and J usage is TRDJ1; 12 bases line up with TRDD3. The J gene is not listed in TCRdb, so it was assigned here from a DNA match to germline. There are 15 residues in the CDR3. Germline V lookup: CDR1 GEAIGNYY, CDR2 EKD. The V gene end was trimmed by 7 bases and the J gene end by 6 bases; junction bases not matched to a gene: 11. The CDR3 protein is CAWATGGYSGNKLIF. The DNA for the CDR3 is TGTGCCTGGGCTACTGGGGGATACTCTGGGAATAAACTCATCTTT.

This clone was counted between two and nine times. TCRdb pairs this DNA with a much larger clone's protein that differs at residue 14, likely a read error; the protein shown was translated from the DNA. This rearrangement joins TRDV3 to TRDJ1; 8 positions match TRDD3. Trimming removed 0 bases from V and 1 base from J; junction bases left unmatched: 22. Germline lookup yields CDR1 TVYSNPD and CDR2 GDNSRS (reference sequence). CDR3 length: 20 amino acids. The CDR3 sequence is CAFSPPTLTGGRPCTDKLIF. The DNA for the CDR3 is TGTGCCTTTAGTCCCCCTACCTTGACTGGGGGTAGACCGTGCACCGATAAACTCATCTTT.

There are many counts of this clone. Given a far larger clone just one base away, this is likely a sequencing read error. The sample contains more than one DNA sequence encoding this CDR3. This chain joins TRDV1 and TRDJ1; a possible D gene is TRDD2 (8 bases). The CDR3 spans 26 residues. The germline gives CDR1 TSWWSYY, CDR2 QGS. This CDR3 reads CALGEQRRNPTSFLNWGATYTDKLIF. The CDR3 DNA follows: TGTGCTCTTGGGGAACAACGGCGAAATCCGACTTCCTTCCTAAACTGGGGAGCTACGTACACCGATAAACTCATCTTC.

Regarding this clone: A read error is the likely source, as a far larger clone sits one nucleotide away. This sample also contains other DNA sequences that code for the same CDR3. The V gene is TRDV2, the J gene TRDJ1; 7 bases fit TRDD3. Here the J gene came from matching the DNA to germline, since TCRdb omits it. The V gene end was trimmed by 3 bases and the J gene end by 0 bases; junction bases not matched to a gene: 18. The germline CDR1 and CDR2 sequences are GEAIGNYY and EKD. The CDR3 sequence is 19 residues long. The CDR3 nucleotides are TGTGCCTGTGACTCAATGCCCGGTACCGGGGGATCCAACACCGATAAACTCATCTTT. Protein product: CACDSMPGTGGSNTDKLIF.

As concerns this clone: The TCRdb protein, from a much larger clone, departs from this DNA's translation at residue 18, likely by read error; the protein shown derives from the DNA. The chain joins TRDV1 to TRDJ1, with a possible D match to TRDD3 (6 bases). TCRdb offers no J gene call, so here the DNA was matched to germline to obtain one. V gave up 0 bases and J gave up 0 bases, with 35 bases separating them. The CDR3 extends over 24 amino acids. In germline, CDR1 is TSWWSYY, CDR2 QGS. CDR3 in DNA: TGTGCTCTTGGGGAACTCGGTTATAGTATTACTTTGGGGATCAACCGATTGAACACCGATAAACTCATCTTT. Its protein is CALGELGYSITLGINRLNTDKLIF.

In regard to this clone: TCRdb's listed protein matches a much larger clone and diverges from this DNA's translation at residue 14, likely through a read error; the protein shown comes from the DNA. The V and J genes are TRDV1 and TRDJ1; 8 bases match TRDD3. Since TCRdb gives no J gene, matching the DNA to germline was used here to assign it. The V gene's germline CDR1 is TSWWSYY and CDR2 QGS. This CDR3 spans 20 amino acids. J was trimmed by 2 bases and V by 0 bases; bases with no gene match: 17. CDR3 in DNA: TGTGCTCTTGGGGAACTATTACCCCTCCTACGACTGGGGGGTACCGATAAACTCATCTTT. As protein: CALGELLPLLRLGGTDKLIF.

In regard to this clone: TCRdb's entry gives the protein of a much larger clone, which mismatches this DNA's translation at residue 14, likely from a read error; the protein reported here is translated from the DNA. This chain joins TRDV1 and TRDJ1; TRDD3 agrees at 8 bases. TCRdb leaves out the J gene; it was filled in here by matching the DNA to germline. Germline lookup yields CDR1 TSWWSYY and CDR2 QGS. The CDR3 runs to 17 residues. CDR3 DNA: TGTGCTCTTGGCTGGGGGAACACCCTTCAGTACACCGATAGACTCATCTTT. As protein: CALGWGNTLQYTDRLIF.

A note on this clone: The protein TCRdb lists belongs to a much larger clone and differs from this DNA's translation at residue 10, which points to a read error; the protein shown is made from the DNA. The chain carries TRDV2 and TRDJ1, with 13 bases fitting TRDD3. The J gene was not available in TCRdb and was assigned here by matching the DNA to germline segments. The CDR3 is 21 amino acids. CDR1 is GEAIGNYY and CDR2 is EKD in the germline V gene. V trimming: 8 bases; J trimming: 0 bases; junction bases outside the gene matches: 23. DNA for the CDR3: TGTGCCTCCCGACCGAAATACCTTTACCACTGGGGGATACGGGACACCGATAAACTCATCTTT. This gives the protein CASRPKYLYHWGIRDTDKLIF.